This TCR beta chain was documented in a study of PD-1 blockade in classical Hodgkin lymphoma (dated by TCRdb to the early 2020s). Looking at the study overall: Nivolumab dosing was 3 mg/kg intravenously every 2 weeks, continuing until either disease progression or unacceptable toxicity. The study used CyTOF and TCR beta sequencing to define a peripheral blood immune signature of response to PD-1 blockade in classical Hodgkin lymphoma. General study outcomes and caveats: By C4D1, a significant rise was seen in CD4+ TCR diversity but not in CD8+ TCR diversity (p=0.0027 vs p=0.16), and the rise was most apparent among complete responders (p=0.02). Among trial patients, those achieving complete response had baseline diversity similar to that of newly diagnosed patients, while diversity was significantly lower in partial responders and progressors. Baseline TCR diversity was reported as lower in newly diagnosed patients than in healthy donors, and lower still in relapsed/refractory patients. Lower diversity was observed in patients in whom nivolumab was started less than 1 year after ASCT, and these patients were excluded from later analyses so that confounding by immune reconstitution would be avoided. The study covered only a single clinical trial cohort, and the causes of the repertoire differences, possibly disease activity or prior therapy, were still not defined.

Points on this clone: Which antigen it targets is not known. Base qualities are not recorded, but no much larger clone differs from it by a single base.

Genomic DNA was isolated using the Qiagen DNeasy kit from unsorted PBMCs as well as from negatively selected CD4+ and CD8+ fractions. Using primers that anneal to V and J segments, immunoSEQ multiplex PCR amplified the TCR beta CDR3 regions. Amplification bias was minimized using a synthetic immune receptor repertoire, and residual bias was removed computationally after sequencing. The source study handled its data this way. Custom Python scripts were used to quantify repertoire diversity as the Shannon entropy index. Unsorted, CD4+ and CD8+ repertoires were examined separately, except in combined analyses, for which CD4+ and CD8+ sequences were merged in silico. Clonal expansion was defined as a frequency increase of at least 2-fold after treatment compared with C1D1, and clones undetected at baseline were assigned a pseudocount of 0.5. Singleton clones were defined as clones with 0 or 1 copy at C1D1, and non-singleton clones were defined as clones with 2 or more copies. Clones expanded in unsorted samples were assigned a CD4+, CD8+ or unknown annotation through matching of protein sequences in sorted samples from the same patient. Wilcoxon tests on paired samples were used to test diversity changes from C1D1 to C4D1. What TCRdb holds here is the immuneACCESS table cut down to in-frame rearrangements. Part of the clones is not present; checked against another copy, under half of the missing clones reflect an unresolved V gene, and the others are unexplained. The V and J calls and clone size were taken over from that table, and D and trimming were inferred from the DNA. The sample table lists about 93,000 clones, 80% to 95% of them with a count of one. Clones ranked in the top ten supply roughly 2.6% of the sample.

The CDR3 measures 20 amino acids from cysteine to phenylalanine. Only the CDR3 part of the read is kept: 60 bases, read in frame from the first base. CDR1 and CDR2 (MDHEN, SYDVKM) derive from the germline V gene. V loses 4 bases of germline sequence and J loses 0 bases, and the interval between the two ends is 24 bases. The sample's time point label, decoded: cycle 2 day 1 (C2D1) of nivolumab. Every trial patient had relapsed after autologous stem cell transplantation, and cohorts A, B and C differed in prior brentuximab vedotin exposure. A total of over 55 patients with relapsed/refractory classical Hodgkin lymphoma made up the trial cohort, and each patient's best overall response was complete response, partial response or progressive disease. Trial patients were treated with single-agent nivolumab in the multi-cohort phase II CheckMate 205 trial. An independent review committee assessed best overall response using the 2007 International Working Group response criteria. Trial PBMCs were collected just before the start of nivolumab (C1D1) and during therapy at cycle 2 day 1 and cycle 4 day 1. Peripheral blood was collected in 8 mL Vacutainer Cell Preparation Tubes, from which PBMCs were isolated by centrifugation and then cryopreserved.

The chain is assembled from TRBV28 and TRBJ2-2; TRBD2 might be the D gene, on 5 matching bases. The sequencing here drew on peripheral blood mononuclear cells (PBMCs), taken before the second cycle of nivolumab. The receptor comes from a human donor with classical Hodgkin lymphoma. The CDR3 is CASSYNPNLGVRANTGELFF. At the DNA level, the sequence is TGTGCCAGCAGTTATAACCCCAATCTGGGAGTTCGGGCGAACACCGGGGAGCTGTTTTTT.